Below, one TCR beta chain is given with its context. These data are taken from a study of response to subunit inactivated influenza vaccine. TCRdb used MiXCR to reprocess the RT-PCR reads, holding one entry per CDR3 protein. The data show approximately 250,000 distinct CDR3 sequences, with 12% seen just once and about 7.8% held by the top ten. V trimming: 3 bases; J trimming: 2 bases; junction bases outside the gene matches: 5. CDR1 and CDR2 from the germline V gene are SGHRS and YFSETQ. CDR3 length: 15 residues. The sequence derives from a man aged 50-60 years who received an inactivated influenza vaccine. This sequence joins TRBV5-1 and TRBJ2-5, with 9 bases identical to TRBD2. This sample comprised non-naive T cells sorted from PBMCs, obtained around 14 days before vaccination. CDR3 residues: CASSSLAGRQETQYF. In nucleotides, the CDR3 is TGCGCCAGCAGCTCGCTAGCGGGGAGACAAGAGACCCAGTACTTC. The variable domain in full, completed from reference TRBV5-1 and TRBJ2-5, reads KAGVTQTPRYLIKTRGQQVTLSCSPISGHRSVSWYQQTPGQGLQFLFEYFSETQRNKGNFPGRFSGRQFSNSRSEMNVSTLELGDSALYLCASSSLAGRQETQYFGPGTRLLVL.